This TCR beta chain was sequenced during a study of cytomegalovirus exposure and HLA in healthy donors. Findings and caveats of the study: Prediction of most subjects' HLA-A and HLA-B alleles by TCR beta sequences was reportedly accurate.

Researchers ran the PCR with 60 Vbeta and 13 Jbeta primers. Measured with immunoSEQ multiplex PCR; TCRdb has only the in-frame clones, and not every one. The sample lists approximately 150,000 clones; approximately 82% were seen once. Of note for this clone: Its target is not known.

Germline lookup yields CDR1 MNHEY and CDR2 SMNVEV (reference sequence). Trimming shortened V by 1 base and J by 10 bases, and 11 bases separated the two germline ends. This CDR3 comprises 14 residues. The chain carries TRBV27 and TRBJ1-6; D possibly corresponds to TRBD1 (5 bases). This TCR was sampled from a male donor in good health and CMV-seronegative. The sequencing sample was made of PBMCs. CDR3 amino acids: CASSLWGTGSPLHF. The CDR3 DNA reads as TGTGCCAGCAGTTTATGGGGGACTGGCTCACCCCTCCACTTT.